Described below is a single T cell receptor (beta chain) sequence and its context. Combining a sample-barcoded 5' primer with a J-beta primer mix, a second PCR ran for roughly 7 to 11 cycles. TCRdb reprocessed the 5' RACE reads via MiXCR and lists one record per CDR3 protein. Of roughly 830,000 distinct CDR3 sequences listed, about 59% are singletons. The sample originates from a study of blood T cells in healthy people across ages. Germline V lookup: CDR1 SGHAT, CDR2 FQDESV (reference sequence). This CDR3 has 12 amino acids. V dropped 3 bases and J dropped 8 bases, with 10 bases sitting between them.

The origin of this receptor is a man in his thirties or forties in good health. V gene TRBV11-1 combines with J gene TRBJ1-2; D not certain. Sequenced material: blood. CDR3 protein: CASSFQGNGYTF. The CDR3 DNA sequence: TGTGCCAGCAGCTTTCAAGGAAACGGCTACACCTTC.